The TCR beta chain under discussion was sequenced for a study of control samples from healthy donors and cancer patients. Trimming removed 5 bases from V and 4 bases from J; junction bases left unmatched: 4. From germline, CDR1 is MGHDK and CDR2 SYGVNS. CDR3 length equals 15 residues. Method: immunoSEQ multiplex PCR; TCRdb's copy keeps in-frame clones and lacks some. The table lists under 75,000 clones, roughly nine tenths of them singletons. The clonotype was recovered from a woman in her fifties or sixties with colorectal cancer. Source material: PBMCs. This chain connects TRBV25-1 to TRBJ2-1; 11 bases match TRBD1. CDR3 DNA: TGTGCCAGCAGTCTGGACAGGGGGCCGTACAATGAGCAGTTCTTC. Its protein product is CASSLDRGPYNEQFF.